This T cell receptor (beta chain) was documented in a study of shared clonotypes between healthy human individuals. Study at large: For every donor, three CD4 naive, three CD4 memory, two CD8 naive and one CD8 memory plates were used.

Deep was the level at which the assay was run. For each subset, genomic DNA was distributed in equal portions over several immunoSEQ plates. The method was immunoSEQ multiplex PCR; TCRdb's version includes in-frame clones alone and lacks a portion of them. The repertoire has around 940,000 clones, 70% to 85% of them found once; the top ten carry about 1.5%. Notes on the study in general: Naive subsets, compared against memory subsets, generally had larger estimated richness values.

On this clone itself: Its antigen is still unknown.

This CDR3 is built from 16 residues. Germline V CDR1 and CDR2: LNHDA, SQIVND (reference sequence). V was trimmed by 4 bases and J by 5 bases, leaving 20 bases between them. The TCR comes from a man between 18 and 29 years old in good health. The specimen sequenced was memory CD4+ T cells sorted from blood. The subset: CD45RA-negative fraction. The V call is TRBV19, the J call TRBJ1-2, with D unclear. CDR3 in DNA: TGTGCCAGTAGTACAATGACCGGTCGAACCGCGTATGGCTACACCTTC. Translating gives CASSTMTGRTAYGYTF.